This entry describes one T cell receptor beta chain. The CDR3 totals 14 residues. Germline loops: CDR1 SQVTM, CDR2 ANQGSEA. Trimming took off 7 bases at V and 2 bases at J, with 17 bases between the two ends. This specimen comes from a study of blood T cell repertoires in COVID-19. Background on the study: The United States, Italy and Spain provided the acute and convalescent COVID-19 samples.

Under the authors' procedure: Amplification with reference gene primers provided the estimates of nucleated cell counts. TCRdb keeps only in-frame clones here, not all; method: immunoSEQ multiplex PCR. That table gives V, J and clone size, and the DNA gave D and trimming. The sample holds about 170,000 clones, around 92% seen once. This TCR was recovered from a man between 25 and 39 years old with COVID-19, enrolled during active disease. Sample: peripheral blood. The J gene is TRBJ1-1, the V gene TRBV29-1; D possibly corresponds to TRBD1 (6 bases). CDR3 protein: CSAQTQGRNTEAFF. The CDR3 DNA is TGCAGCGCTCAAACACAGGGCCGAAACACTGAAGCTTTCTTT.